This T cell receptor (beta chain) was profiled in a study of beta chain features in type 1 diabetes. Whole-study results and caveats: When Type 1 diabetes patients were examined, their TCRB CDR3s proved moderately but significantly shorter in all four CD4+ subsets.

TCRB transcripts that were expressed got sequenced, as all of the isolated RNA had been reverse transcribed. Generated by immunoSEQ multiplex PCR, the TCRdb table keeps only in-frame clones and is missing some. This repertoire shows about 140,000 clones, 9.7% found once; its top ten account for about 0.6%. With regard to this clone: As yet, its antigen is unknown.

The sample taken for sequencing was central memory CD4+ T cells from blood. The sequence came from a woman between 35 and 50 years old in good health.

The CDR3 protein is CATSRARGDGYTF. DNA of the CDR3: TGTGCCACCAGCAGAGCCCGGGGGGACGGCTACACCTTC. The chain recombines TRBV15 with TRBJ1-2; possible D gene TRBD1, 5 bases. V dropped 1 base and J dropped 8 bases, with 11 bases sitting between them. Germline V gene sequence: CDR1 LNHNV, CDR2 YYDKDF (reference sequence). The CDR3 loop spans 13 amino acids.